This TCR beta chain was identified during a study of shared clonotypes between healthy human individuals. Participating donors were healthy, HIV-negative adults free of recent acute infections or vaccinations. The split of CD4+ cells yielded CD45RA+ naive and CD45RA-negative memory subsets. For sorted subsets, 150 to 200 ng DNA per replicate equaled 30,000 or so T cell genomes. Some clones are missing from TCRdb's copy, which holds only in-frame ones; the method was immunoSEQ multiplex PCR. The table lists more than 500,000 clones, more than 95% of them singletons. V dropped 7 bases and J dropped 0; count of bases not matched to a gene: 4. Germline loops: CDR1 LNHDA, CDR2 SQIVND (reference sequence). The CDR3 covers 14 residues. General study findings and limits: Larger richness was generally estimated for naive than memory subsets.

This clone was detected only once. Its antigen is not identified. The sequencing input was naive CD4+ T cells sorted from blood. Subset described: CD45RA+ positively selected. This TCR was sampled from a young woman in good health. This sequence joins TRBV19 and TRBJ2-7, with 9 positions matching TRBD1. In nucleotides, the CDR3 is TGTGCCAGTAAGCGGACAGGGGTCTCCTACGAGCAGTACTTC. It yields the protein CASKRTGVSYEQYF.